This is a list of T cell receptor beta chains from one sample in a study of siplizumab effects on memory and regulatory T cells. Assay: immunoSEQ multiplex PCR; the TCRdb copy retains only in-frame clones and omits some. Of 55,000 to 65,000 clones listed, around 97% were seen once; the top ten hold roughly 0.99%. The source material was naive CD8+ T cells sorted from blood. These receptors came from a human donor in good health. Both conserved end residues are part of each CDR3. The order of the fields is D gene, clone size, J gene, V gene, CDR3 DNA, CDR3 protein. The D gene is left open where the match is weak. Where a row states a size, it is once, few, many or the class of an expanded clone; other rows omit it.

d_call: NA; clone_size: NA; j_call: TRBJ1-5; v_call: TRBV9; cdr3_nt: TGTGCCAGCAGCGTAAATCAGGGTCTGCCCCAGCATTTT; cdr3_aa: CASSVNQGLPQHF
d_call: NA; clone_size: NA; j_call: TRBJ2-7; v_call: TRBV15; cdr3_nt: TGTGCCACCAGCAGAGATGGGAAGGGAGGAGAGCAGTACTTC; cdr3_aa: CATSRDGKGGEQYF
d_call: NA; clone_size: NA; j_call: TRBJ1-1; v_call: TRBV27; cdr3_nt: TGTGCCAGCAGTTTGGGTTTCTACACTGAAGCTTTCTTT; cdr3_aa: CASSLGFYTEAFF
d_call: TRBD2; clone_size: NA; j_call: TRBJ2-5; v_call: TRBV27; cdr3_nt: TGTGCCAGCAGTTCCCTAGCGGGACGGGGAGAGACCCAGTACTTC; cdr3_aa: CASSSLAGRGETQYF
d_call: NA; clone_size: NA; j_call: TRBJ1-1; v_call: TRBV19; cdr3_nt: TGTGCCAGTAGTTTCCGGACGGGGTACACTGAAGCTTTCTTT; cdr3_aa: CASSFRTGYTEAFF
d_call: NA; clone_size: NA; j_call: TRBJ2-7; v_call: TRBV6-1; cdr3_nt: TGTGCCAGCACCCCCGGCCGGGGACAGTACTTC; cdr3_aa: CASTPGRGQYF
d_call: NA; clone_size: NA; j_call: TRBJ1-4; v_call: TRBV6-5; cdr3_nt: TGTGCCAGCAGTCCCAGCCTCGGGGAAAAACTGTTTTTT; cdr3_aa: CASSPSLGEKLFF
d_call: NA; clone_size: NA; j_call: TRBJ2-7; v_call: TRBV5-4; cdr3_nt: TGTGCCAGCAGCTTGGGACGGGACCCCTCCGAGCAGTACTTC; cdr3_aa: CASSLGRDPSEQYF
d_call: TRBD1; clone_size: NA; j_call: TRBJ2-7; v_call: TRBV19; cdr3_nt: TGTGCCAGTAGGGGGACAGGGGATAGGTGGTACGAGCAGTACTTC; cdr3_aa: CASRGTGDRWYEQYF
d_call: NA; clone_size: once; j_call: TRBJ2-3; v_call: TRBV6-6; cdr3_nt: TGTGCCAGCAGTTCGGTACTAGCTTTAGATACGCAGTATTTT; cdr3_aa: CASSSVLALDTQYF
d_call: TRBD2; clone_size: NA; j_call: TRBJ2-7; v_call: TRBV6-5; cdr3_nt: TGTGCCACCTCCCGTAGCGGGCCCTCCTACGAGCAGTACTTC; cdr3_aa: CATSRSGPSYEQYF
d_call: TRBD1; clone_size: NA; j_call: TRBJ2-2; v_call: TRBV5-1; cdr3_nt: TGCGCCAGCAGCCCCGGACAGGGTCGGTTCACCGGGGAGCTGTTTTTT; cdr3_aa: CASSPGQGRFTGELFF
d_call: NA; clone_size: NA; j_call: TRBJ2-1; v_call: TRBV11-3; cdr3_nt: TGTGCCAGCAGCTTAAAATCCTGGGAGCAGTTCTTC; cdr3_aa: CASSLKSWEQFF
d_call: NA; clone_size: NA; j_call: TRBJ1-5; v_call: TRBV6-1; cdr3_nt: TGTGCCAGCAGTGAACCCCCCCAGGGTGAACAGCCCCAGCATTTT; cdr3_aa: CASSEPPQGEQPQHF
d_call: NA; clone_size: NA; j_call: TRBJ1-1; v_call: TRBV7-9; cdr3_nt: TGTGCCAGCAGCTTACAGGAAGCTTTCTTT; cdr3_aa: CASSLQEAFF
d_call: NA; clone_size: NA; j_call: TRBJ2-2; v_call: TRBV29-1; cdr3_nt: TGCAGTGTTAGGGGTGACACCGGGGAGCTGTTTTTT; cdr3_aa: CSVRGDTGELFF
d_call: NA; clone_size: NA; j_call: TRBJ1-2; v_call: TRBV27; cdr3_nt: TGTGCCAGCAGTCCCGACAGCAACTATGGCTACACCTTC; cdr3_aa: CASSPDSNYGYTF
d_call: TRBD2; clone_size: NA; j_call: TRBJ2-7; v_call: TRBV27; cdr3_nt: TGTGCCAGCAGTTTCCGACTAGCGGGGTACTACGAGCAGTACTTC; cdr3_aa: CASSFRLAGYYEQYF
d_call: TRBD1; clone_size: NA; j_call: TRBJ1-1; v_call: TRBV9; cdr3_nt: TGTGCCAGCAGCTTAAATCCGACAGGGTCCTCGAACACTGAAGCTTTCTTT; cdr3_aa: CASSLNPTGSSNTEAFF
d_call: NA; clone_size: NA; j_call: TRBJ2-7; v_call: TRBV19; cdr3_nt: TGTGCCAGCTCGTCGACCGGGACCTACGAGCAGTACTTC; cdr3_aa: CASSSTGTYEQYF
d_call: TRBD1; clone_size: NA; j_call: TRBJ2-1; v_call: TRBV5-6; cdr3_nt: TGTGCCAGCAGCTCGGGACAGGGGGGAGGTTACTCCTACAATGAGCAGTTCTTC; cdr3_aa: CASSSGQGGGYSYNEQFF
d_call: TRBD2; clone_size: NA; j_call: TRBJ2-1; v_call: TRBV23-1; cdr3_nt: TGCGCCAGCAGTCGAGGACTAGCGGGAGAGCAGTTCTTC; cdr3_aa: CASSRGLAGEQFF
d_call: NA; clone_size: NA; j_call: TRBJ1-1; v_call: TRBV29-1; cdr3_nt: TGCAGCGTTGAAGATCCAAAGGGGCAGAACACTGAAGCTTTCTTT; cdr3_aa: CSVEDPKGQNTEAFF
d_call: TRBD2; clone_size: NA; j_call: TRBJ2-2; v_call: TRBV9; cdr3_nt: TGTGCCAGCAGCGTAGGGGGACTAGCGGGCACCGGGGAGCTGTTTTTT; cdr3_aa: CASSVGGLAGTGELFF
d_call: NA; clone_size: NA; j_call: TRBJ1-1; v_call: TRBV19; cdr3_nt: TGTGCCAGTAGTATAGGTTCGGGGTTGACTGAAGCTTTCTTT; cdr3_aa: CASSIGSGLTEAFF
d_call: TRBD1; clone_size: NA; j_call: TRBJ2-7; v_call: TRBV5-6; cdr3_nt: TGTGCCAGCTGCACAGGGGGCAACTCCTACGAGCAGTACTTC; cdr3_aa: CASCTGGNSYEQYF
d_call: TRBD1; clone_size: once; j_call: TRBJ2-2; v_call: TRBV12-5; cdr3_nt: TGTGCTAGGGGTTTGGGCACAGGGGGGAGAAACACCGGGGAGCTGTTTTTT; cdr3_aa: CARGLGTGGRNTGELFF
d_call: NA; clone_size: NA; j_call: TRBJ2-1; v_call: TRBV11-1; cdr3_nt: TGTGCCAGCAGCTTACCCTACCACAAACAAAATGAGCAGTTCTTC; cdr3_aa: CASSLPYHKQNEQFF
d_call: NA; clone_size: NA; j_call: TRBJ2-3; v_call: TRBV7-9; cdr3_nt: TGTGCCAGCAGCTTAGAGCCGGAGAGCACAGATACGCAGTATTTT; cdr3_aa: CASSLEPESTDTQYF
d_call: NA; clone_size: NA; j_call: TRBJ1-5; v_call: TRBV4-2; cdr3_nt: TGTGCCAGCAGCCAACACAGCAATCAGCCCCAGCATTTT; cdr3_aa: CASSQHSNQPQHF
d_call: NA; clone_size: NA; j_call: TRBJ2-2; v_call: TRBV7-2; cdr3_nt: TGTGCCAGCAGCTTAGGCACGGTCACAGGGAACACCGGGGAGCTGTTTTTT; cdr3_aa: CASSLGTVTGNTGELFF
d_call: NA; clone_size: NA; j_call: TRBJ1-2; v_call: TRBV10-3; cdr3_nt: TGTGCCATCAGTGAGTCGACAGACCAACCTATCCGAGGCTACACCTTC; cdr3_aa: CAISESTDQPIRGYTF
d_call: NA; clone_size: NA; j_call: TRBJ2-7; v_call: TRBV27; cdr3_nt: TGTGCCAGCAGTTTGCGAGACAGCCCCTACGAGCAGTACTTC; cdr3_aa: CASSLRDSPYEQYF
d_call: TRBD1; clone_size: NA; j_call: TRBJ1-5; v_call: TRBV19; cdr3_nt: TGTGCCAGTAGTGCCCACAGGGGGAGTAGCAATCAGCCCCAGCATTTT; cdr3_aa: CASSAHRGSSNQPQHF
d_call: NA; clone_size: NA; j_call: TRBJ1-1; v_call: TRBV2; cdr3_nt: TGTGCCAGCACAGGGACATGGGGCACTGAAGCTTTCTTT; cdr3_aa: CASTGTWGTEAFF
d_call: NA; clone_size: NA; j_call: TRBJ2-7; v_call: TRBV5-7; cdr3_nt: TGTGCCAGCAGCGAGACCGTCAGGGTAGGTGGCTACGAGCAGTACTTC; cdr3_aa: CASSETVRVGGYEQYF
d_call: TRBD2; clone_size: NA; j_call: TRBJ2-2; v_call: TRBV7-8; cdr3_nt: TGTGCCAGCAGCGTACTAGCGGGAGTAAATACCGGGGAGCTGTTTTTT; cdr3_aa: CASSVLAGVNTGELFF
d_call: NA; clone_size: NA; j_call: TRBJ1-2; v_call: TRBV27; cdr3_nt: TGTGCCAGCAACCACGAACCGGGCGGCGATGGCTACACCTTC; cdr3_aa: CASNHEPGGDGYTF
d_call: NA; clone_size: NA; j_call: TRBJ2-7; v_call: TRBV4-3; cdr3_nt: TGCGCCAGCAGCCAAGGCGAAGGGGAGCAGTACTTC; cdr3_aa: CASSQGEGEQYF
d_call: TRBD1; clone_size: NA; j_call: TRBJ2-2; v_call: TRBV9; cdr3_nt: TGTGCCAGCAGTTCGGACAGGGCCACCGGGGAGCTGTTTTTT; cdr3_aa: CASSSDRATGELFF
d_call: NA; clone_size: NA; j_call: TRBJ2-7; v_call: TRBV19; cdr3_nt: TGTGCCAGTAGTATAGACGGTCCTCTGTACGAGCAGTACTTC; cdr3_aa: CASSIDGPLYEQYF
d_call: NA; clone_size: NA; j_call: TRBJ2-3; v_call: TRBV5-1; cdr3_nt: TGCGCCAGCAGCTTGGAGGTCCCTAGCACAGATACGCAGTATTTT; cdr3_aa: CASSLEVPSTDTQYF
d_call: NA; clone_size: NA; j_call: TRBJ2-3; v_call: TRBV19; cdr3_nt: TGTGCCAGTAGTATCGGGGGACGGACCAAAGATACGCAGTATTTT; cdr3_aa: CASSIGGRTKDTQYF
d_call: NA; clone_size: few; j_call: TRBJ2-5; v_call: TRBV30; cdr3_nt: TGTGCCTCTGGGACGCTCGGGTCCCAGTACTTC; cdr3_aa: CASGTLGSQYF
d_call: TRBD1; clone_size: NA; j_call: TRBJ1-1; v_call: TRBV9; cdr3_nt: TGTGCCAGCAGCGTAGCCGGGACAGGGGTCACTGAAGCTTTCTTT; cdr3_aa: CASSVAGTGVTEAFF
d_call: NA; clone_size: NA; j_call: TRBJ1-2; v_call: TRBV2; cdr3_nt: TGTGCCAGCAGTGAATCTTCAGGGCGGTACTATGGCTACACCTTC; cdr3_aa: CASSESSGRYYGYTF
d_call: NA; clone_size: NA; j_call: TRBJ2-7; v_call: TRBV6-1; cdr3_nt: TGTGCCAGCAGTGCCTCGACAGGCCCATCCTACGAGCAGTACTTC; cdr3_aa: CASSASTGPSYEQYF
d_call: NA; clone_size: NA; j_call: TRBJ2-1; v_call: TRBV5-1; cdr3_nt: TGCGCCAGCAGCTTGGTTGCTGAGCAGTTCTTC; cdr3_aa: CASSLVAEQFF
d_call: NA; clone_size: NA; j_call: TRBJ2-3; v_call: TRBV7-2; cdr3_nt: TGTGCCAGCAGCCCCCCTGGGGTTGGAGCAGATACGCAGTATTTT; cdr3_aa: CASSPPGVGADTQYF
d_call: NA; clone_size: NA; j_call: TRBJ2-7; v_call: TRBV6-1; cdr3_nt: TGTGCCAGCAGCGAGGGCAGAGCCTACGAGCAGTACTTC; cdr3_aa: CASSEGRAYEQYF
d_call: NA; clone_size: NA; j_call: TRBJ2-7; v_call: TRBV6-5; cdr3_nt: TGTGCCAGCAGTTACTCAGGGTTTAGCTCCTACGAGCAGTACTTC; cdr3_aa: CASSYSGFSSYEQYF
d_call: NA; clone_size: NA; j_call: TRBJ1-5; v_call: TRBV27; cdr3_nt: TGTGCCAGCAGTTTTTCGGGTCCGGTCGGCCCCCAGCATTTT; cdr3_aa: CASSFSGPVGPQHF
d_call: TRBD2; clone_size: once; j_call: TRBJ2-1; v_call: TRBV13; cdr3_nt: TGTGCCAGCAGCCAAGGGAGGGGCGTGATCGATGAGCAGTTCTTC; cdr3_aa: CASSQGRGVIDEQFF
d_call: NA; clone_size: NA; j_call: TRBJ2-5; v_call: TRBV7-6; cdr3_nt: TGTGCCAGCAGCTTAGACACGTTGCGGGCGTCGGAGACCCAGTACTTC; cdr3_aa: CASSLDTLRASETQYF
d_call: NA; clone_size: NA; j_call: TRBJ1-1; v_call: TRBV9; cdr3_nt: TGTGCCAGCAGCGTAGGGGGACACCTGAACACTGAAGCTTTCTTT; cdr3_aa: CASSVGGHLNTEAFF
d_call: NA; clone_size: NA; j_call: TRBJ2-7; v_call: TRBV28; cdr3_nt: TGTGCCAGCAGTAAGGCTAGCAGGTGGGAGCAGTACTTC; cdr3_aa: CASSKASRWEQYF
d_call: TRBD2; clone_size: NA; j_call: TRBJ2-1; v_call: TRBV10-3; cdr3_nt: TGTGCCATCAGTGGCTCTAGCGGGAGGGTTTTGGATGAGCAGTTCTTC; cdr3_aa: CAISGSSGRVLDEQFF
d_call: NA; clone_size: once; j_call: TRBJ2-1; v_call: TRBV27; cdr3_nt: TGTGCCAGCAGTTTAGCCTCCTCCCGGAGCTACAATGAGCAGTTCTTC; cdr3_aa: CASSLASSRSYNEQFF
d_call: NA; clone_size: once; j_call: TRBJ2-7; v_call: TRBV9; cdr3_nt: TGTGCCAGCAGCGTAGGCGCATCCCCGCACTCCTACGAGCAGTACTTC; cdr3_aa: CASSVGASPHSYEQYF
d_call: TRBD2; clone_size: NA; j_call: TRBJ2-7; v_call: TRBV4-1; cdr3_nt: TGCGCCAGCAGCCCCCTCGGCGGGAGTGGCGACGAGCAGTACTTC; cdr3_aa: CASSPLGGSGDEQYF